The sequence of this T cell receptor (beta chain) was determined in a study of blood T cells in healthy people across ages. This clonotype was seen more than once but under ten times. This CDR3 has 16 amino acids. Between the trimmed V and J ends, which lost 1 base and 7 bases, there was a span of 17 bases. Germline V gene sequence: CDR1 MGHRA, CDR2 YSYEKL. With a J-beta primer mix and a sample-barcoded 5' primer, a second PCR ran about 7 to 12 cycles. TCRdb ran MiXCR on the 5' RACE reads and lists one entry per CDR3 protein. The top ten clones hold roughly 10% of a sample with 1.5 million to 2 million distinct CDR3 sequences, roughly a third of them seen once.

This chain connects TRBV4-1 to TRBJ1-5, with a weak D call TRBD1 (5 bases). The clonotype was recovered from a woman in her 30s in good health. Sequenced material: blood. CDR3 sequence: CASSQGRWGGGQPQHF. The CDR3 DNA is TGCGCCAGCAGCCAAGGCCGGTGGGGGGGTGGCCAGCCCCAGCATTTT.